The present T cell receptor (beta chain) was sequenced within a study of lymphopenia after photon versus proton radiotherapy. Points on this clone: No antigen is known for it.

Germline loops: CDR1 MNHNS, CDR2 SASEGT. Trimming took off 5 bases at V and 7 bases at J, with 17 bases between the two ends. The CDR3 is 14 residues long. Study results and caveats: Post-nadir diversity loss with photons came from oligoclonal expansion, particularly CD8+ Temra cells. A bigger post-nadir fall in TCR diversity correlated inversely with survival time in deceased patients. Authors raise, but do not show, better survival with proton therapy. Under photons, naive T cells and diversity fell while effector/memory populations rose.

The table came from immunoSEQ multiplex PCR; TCRdb's copy has only in-frame clones and leaves some out. The table shows around 25,000 clones, with 84% occurring only once. The chain joins TRBV6-1 to TRBJ1-2; unclear D gene. Specimen: peripheral blood, collected from a patient treated with photon-based radiotherapy. The TCR originated in a middle-aged man with gastric cancer. The CDR3 sequence is CASSSSPPPSGYTF. CDR3 nucleotides: TGTGCCAGCAGTTCATCGCCCCCTCCCAGTGGCTACACCTTC.